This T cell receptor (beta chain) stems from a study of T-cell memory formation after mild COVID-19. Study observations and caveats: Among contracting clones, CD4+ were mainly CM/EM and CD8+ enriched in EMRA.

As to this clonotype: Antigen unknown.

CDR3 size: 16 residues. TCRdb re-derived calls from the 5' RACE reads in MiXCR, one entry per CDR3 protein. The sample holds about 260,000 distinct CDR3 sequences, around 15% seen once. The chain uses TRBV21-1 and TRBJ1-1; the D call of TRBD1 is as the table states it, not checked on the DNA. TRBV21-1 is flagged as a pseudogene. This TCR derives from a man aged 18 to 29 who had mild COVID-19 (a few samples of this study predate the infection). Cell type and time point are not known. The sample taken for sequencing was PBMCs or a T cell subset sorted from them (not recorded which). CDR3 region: CATGEGEGRVDTEAFF. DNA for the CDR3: TGTGCCACCGGGGAAGGAGAGGGGAGAGTGGACACTGAAGCTTTCTTT.